The source of this TCR beta chain is a study of T cell responses to AZD1222 COVID-19 vaccine. Study outcomes and limitations: The study identified only five or six AZD1222 recipients as seropositive at baseline. Clonal diversity was possibly underestimated, and white British individuals and females predominated among donors. Recipients of two AZD1222 doses showed rising Spike-specific TCR breadth and depth.

The data were produced by immunoSEQ multiplex PCR, yet TCRdb's version contains in-frame clones alone and is incomplete. This table has 50,000 to 75,000 clones, nearly 90% appearing once. For this clone: Its antigen is unidentified.

Trimming shortened V by 4 bases and J by 0 bases, and 9 bases separated the two germline ends. The germline gives CDR1 SQVTM, CDR2 ANQGSEA. CDR3 length: 13 residues. Pooling of second doses given at about 4 or about 12 weeks was done. The rearrangement joins TRBV29-1 to TRBJ1-1; D ambiguous. The receptor comes from an adult who received the AZD1222 COVID-19 vaccine. Source: peripheral blood, taken 28 days after the second AZD1222 dose. Here the CDR3 reads CSVVKQLNTEAFF. The CDR3 DNA reads as TGCAGCGTTGTAAAACAGTTGAACACTGAAGCTTTCTTT.